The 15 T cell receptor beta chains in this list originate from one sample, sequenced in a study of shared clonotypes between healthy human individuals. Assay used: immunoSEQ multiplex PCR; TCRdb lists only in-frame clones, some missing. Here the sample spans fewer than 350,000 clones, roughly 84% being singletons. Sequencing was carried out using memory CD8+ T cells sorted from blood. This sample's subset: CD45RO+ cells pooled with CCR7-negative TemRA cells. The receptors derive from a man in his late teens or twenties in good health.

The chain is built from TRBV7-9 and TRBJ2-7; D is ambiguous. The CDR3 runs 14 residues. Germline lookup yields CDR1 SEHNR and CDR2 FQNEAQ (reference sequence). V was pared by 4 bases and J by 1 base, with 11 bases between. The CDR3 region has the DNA TGTGCCAGCAGCTCTCCGGTGGGGTCCTACGAGCAGTACTTC. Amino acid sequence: CASSSPVGSYEQYF.

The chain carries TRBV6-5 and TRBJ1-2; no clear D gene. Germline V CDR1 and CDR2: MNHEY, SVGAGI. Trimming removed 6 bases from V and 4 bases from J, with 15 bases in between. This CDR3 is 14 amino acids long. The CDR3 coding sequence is TGTGCCAGCAGCCCCGTGGAGGGTGCCTATGGCTACACCTTC. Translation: CASSPVEGAYGYTF.

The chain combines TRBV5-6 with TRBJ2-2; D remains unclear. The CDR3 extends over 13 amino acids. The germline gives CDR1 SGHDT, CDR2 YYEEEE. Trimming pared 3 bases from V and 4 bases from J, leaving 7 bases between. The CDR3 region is CASSYPITGELFF. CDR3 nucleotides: TGTGCCAGCAGCTATCCAATCACCGGGGAGCTGTTTTTT.

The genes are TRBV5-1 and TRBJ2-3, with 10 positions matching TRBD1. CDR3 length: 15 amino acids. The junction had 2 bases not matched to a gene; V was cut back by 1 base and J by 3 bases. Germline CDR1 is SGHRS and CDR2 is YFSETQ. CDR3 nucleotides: TGCGCCAGCAGCTTGAGGACAGGGGGGACAGATACGCAGTATTTT. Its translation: CASSLRTGGTDTQYF. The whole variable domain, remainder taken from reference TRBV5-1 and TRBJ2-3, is KAGVTQTPRYLIKTRGQQVTLSCSPISGHRSVSWYQQTPGQGLQFLFEYFSETQRNKGNFPGRFSGRQFSNSRSEMNVSTLELGDSALYLCASSLRTGGTDTQYFGPGTRLTVL.

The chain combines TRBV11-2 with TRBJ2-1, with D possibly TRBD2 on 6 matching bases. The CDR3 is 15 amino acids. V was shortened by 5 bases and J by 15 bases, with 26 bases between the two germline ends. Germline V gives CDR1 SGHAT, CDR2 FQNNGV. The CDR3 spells CASSPPGSGSPLRFF. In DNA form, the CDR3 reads TGTGCCAGCAGCCCCCCAGGGAGCGGGTCTCCTTTACGGTTCTTC.

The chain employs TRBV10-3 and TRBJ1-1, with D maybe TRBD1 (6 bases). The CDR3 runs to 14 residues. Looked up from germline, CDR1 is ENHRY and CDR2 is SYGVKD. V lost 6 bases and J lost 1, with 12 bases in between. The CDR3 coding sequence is TGTGCCATCAGAGAACCGGGACAGAACACTGAAGCTTTCTTT. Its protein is CAIREPGQNTEAFF.

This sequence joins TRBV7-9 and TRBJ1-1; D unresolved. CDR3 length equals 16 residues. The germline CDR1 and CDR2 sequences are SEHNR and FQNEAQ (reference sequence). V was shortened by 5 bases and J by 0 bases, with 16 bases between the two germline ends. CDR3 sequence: CASSPPKGNMNTEAFF. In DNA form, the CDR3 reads TGTGCCAGCAGCCCCCCAAAGGGCAACATGAACACTGAAGCTTTCTTT.

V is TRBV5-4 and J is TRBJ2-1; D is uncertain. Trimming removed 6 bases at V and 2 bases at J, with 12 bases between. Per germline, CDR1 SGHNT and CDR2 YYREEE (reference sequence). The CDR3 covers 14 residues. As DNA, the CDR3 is TGTGCCAGCACAAGGGAATCCGCCTACAATGAGCAGTTCTTC. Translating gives CASTRESAYNEQFF.

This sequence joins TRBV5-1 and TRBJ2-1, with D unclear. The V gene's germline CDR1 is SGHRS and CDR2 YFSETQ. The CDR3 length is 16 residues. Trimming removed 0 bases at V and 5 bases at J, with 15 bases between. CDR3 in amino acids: CASSLASMGWDNEQFF. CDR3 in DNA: TGCGCCAGCAGCTTGGCCAGTATGGGGTGGGACAATGAGCAGTTCTTC.

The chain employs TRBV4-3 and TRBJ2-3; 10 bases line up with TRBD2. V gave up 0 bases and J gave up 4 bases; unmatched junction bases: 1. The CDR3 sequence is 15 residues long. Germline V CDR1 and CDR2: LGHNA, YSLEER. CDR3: CASSQDTSGADTQYF. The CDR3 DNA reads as TGCGCCAGCAGCCAAGACACTAGCGGGGCAGATACGCAGTATTTT.

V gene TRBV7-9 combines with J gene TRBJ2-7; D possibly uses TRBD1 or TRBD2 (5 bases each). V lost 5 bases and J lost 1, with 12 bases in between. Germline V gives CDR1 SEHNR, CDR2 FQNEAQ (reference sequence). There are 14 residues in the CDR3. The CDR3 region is CASSPRDGSYEQYF. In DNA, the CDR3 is TGTGCCAGCAGCCCCCGGGACGGATCCTACGAGCAGTACTTC.

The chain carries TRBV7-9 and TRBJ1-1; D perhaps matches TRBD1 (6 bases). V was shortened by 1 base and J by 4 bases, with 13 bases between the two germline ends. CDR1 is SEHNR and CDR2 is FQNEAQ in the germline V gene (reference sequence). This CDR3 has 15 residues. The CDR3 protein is CASSLGHGGATEAFF. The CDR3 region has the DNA TGTGCCAGCAGCTTAGGGCACGGGGGGGCCACTGAAGCTTTCTTT. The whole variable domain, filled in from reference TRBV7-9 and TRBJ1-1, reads DTGVSQNPRHKITKRGQNVTFRCDPISEHNRLYWYRQTLGQGPEFLTYFQNEAQLEKSRLLSDRFSAERPKGSFSTLEIQRTEQGDSAMYLCASSLGHGGATEAFFGQGTRLTVV.

DNA for the CDR3: TGTGCCATCAGCTTATATAGCAATCAGCCCCAGCATTTT. Encoded protein: CAISLYSNQPQHF. The genes are TRBV10-3 and TRBJ1-5, with D unclear. CDR3 length equals 13 residues. Per germline, CDR1 ENHRY and CDR2 SYGVKD. The germline V and J ends were trimmed by 6 bases and 0 bases, with 6 bases remaining between them.

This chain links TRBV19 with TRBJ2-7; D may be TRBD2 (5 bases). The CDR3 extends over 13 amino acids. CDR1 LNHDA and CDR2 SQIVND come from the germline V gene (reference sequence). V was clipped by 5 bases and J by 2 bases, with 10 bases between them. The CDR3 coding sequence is TGTGCCAGTAGTGCCAGCGGCGCCTACGAGCAGTACTTC. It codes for CASSASGAYEQYF.

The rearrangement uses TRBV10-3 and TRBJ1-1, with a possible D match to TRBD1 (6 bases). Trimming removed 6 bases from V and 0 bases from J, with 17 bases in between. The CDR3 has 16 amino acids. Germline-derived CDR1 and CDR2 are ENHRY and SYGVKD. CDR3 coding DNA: TGTGCCATCAGGTCACCGGGACATCTCATGAACACTGAAGCTTTCTTT. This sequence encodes CAIRSPGHLMNTEAFF.